The 13 T cell receptor beta chains given below trace back to one sample, sequenced in a study of T cell responses to AZD1222 COVID-19 vaccine. Sequenced by immunoSEQ multiplex PCR; TCRdb stores in-frame clones only, minus some. Of 160,000 or so clones in the sample, over 80% were seen once. Specimen: peripheral blood, collected on day 0 of AZD1222 vaccination. Receptors originate from an adult in good health.

The rearrangement links TRBV29-1 to TRBJ1-1; TRBD1 matches 7 bases. The germline CDR1 and CDR2 sequences are SQVTM and ANQGSEA. The CDR3 has 15 residues. The V and J ends lost 4 bases and 5 bases, in that order; junction bases with no gene match: 13. The CDR3 region is CSVAIRGGRGTEAFF. The DNA for the CDR3 is TGCAGCGTTGCGATCCGCGGGGGCAGGGGGACTGAAGCTTTCTTT. Together with reference TRBV29-1 and TRBJ1-1, the CDR3 gives the full variable domain: SAVISQKPSRDICQRGTSLTIQCQVDSQVTMMFWYRQQPGQSLTLIATANQGSEATYESGFVIDKFPISRPNLTFSTLTVSNMSPEDSSIYLCSVAIRGGRGTEAFFGQGTRLTVV.

Concerning this clone: Other nucleotide sequences from this sample produce the same CDR3. V and J are TRBV28 and TRBJ1-5; no firm D call. Per germline, CDR1 MDHEN and CDR2 SYDVKM. V dropped 3 bases and J dropped 4 bases, with 7 bases sitting between them. This CDR3 has 13 residues. CDR3 loop: CASSLVGNQPQHF. CDR3 bases: TGTGCCAGCAGTTTGGTGGGTAATCAGCCCCAGCATTTT.

This CDR3 reads CASSLGHGVSYEQYF. The CDR3 coding sequence is TGTGCCAGCAGCTTAGGACACGGGGTTAGCTACGAGCAGTACTTC. The V and J genes are TRBV7-2 and TRBJ2-7; maybe TRBD2 (5 bases). Germline-derived CDR1 and CDR2 are SGHTA and FQGNSA. This CDR3 region has 15 residues. Trimming stripped 1 base from V and 3 bases from J, with 13 bases between. Looking up the rest from reference TRBV7-2 and TRBJ2-7 gives the full variable domain: GAGVSQSPSNKVTEKGKDVELRCDPISGHTALYWYRQSLGQGLEFLIYFQGNSAPDKSGLPSDRFSAERTGGSVSTLTIQRTQQEDSAVYLCASSLGHGVSYEQYFGPGTRLTVT.

The sample holds one count of this clone. Other nucleotide sequences in the sample specify the same CDR3. The rearrangement uses TRBV9 and TRBJ2-5; tentatively, D is TRBD2 (5 bases). The CDR3 is 14 residues long. Germline V lookup: CDR1 SGDLS, CDR2 YYNGEE. V dropped 4 bases and J dropped 4 bases, with 14 bases sitting between them. The CDR3 loop is CASSPRGDGETQYF. The CDR3 region has the DNA TGTGCCAGCAGCCCCCGGGGTGACGGAGAGACCCAGTACTTC. The variable domain in full, with the rest retrieved from reference TRBV9 and TRBJ2-5, is DSGVTQTPKHLITATGQRVTLRCSPRSGDLSVYWYQQSLDQGLQFLIQYYNGEERAKGNILERFSAQQFPDLHSELNLSSLELGDSALYFCASSPRGDGETQYFGPGTRLLVL.

J is TRBJ2-7 and V is TRBV27, with 7 bases lining up with TRBD1. Per germline, CDR1 MNHEY and CDR2 SMNVEV (reference sequence). V lost 5 bases to trimming and J lost 7 bases; unmatched junction nucleotides: 5. This CDR3 is 12 amino acids long. Here the CDR3 DNA reads TGTGCCAGCAGTCGACAGGGTCGGGAGCAGTACTTC. It codes for CASSRQGREQYF.

V and J are TRBV15 and TRBJ2-7; 14 bases match TRBD2. V was pared by 1 base and J by 3 bases, with 2 bases of the junction left unmatched. The CDR3 contains 16 residues. In germline, CDR1 is LNHNV, CDR2 YYDKDF (reference sequence). The CDR3 here is CATSRVGTSGSYEQYF. DNA for the CDR3: TGTGCCACCAGCAGAGTAGGGACTAGCGGGAGCTACGAGCAGTACTTC.

This clone was detected once. The chain carries TRBV6-5 and TRBJ2-7; D ambiguous. V lost 0 bases, J lost 5 bases, and 2 bases lay in between. Germline CDR1 reads MNHEY; CDR2 reads SVGAGI. The CDR3 covers 11 residues. The CDR3 here is CASSYSDEQYF. CDR3 nucleotide sequence: TGTGCCAGCAGTTACTCGGACGAGCAGTACTTC.

V is TRBV10-3 and J is TRBJ1-1; TRBD1 might be the D (5 bases). V lost 11 bases to trimming and J lost 1 base, with 20 bases between them. CDR1 is ENHRY, CDR2 SYGVKD, per germline. The CDR3 spans 15 residues. CDR3 sequence: CAARGRDRSNTEAFF. The CDR3, as DNA: TGTGCCGCACGTGGTCGGGACCGATCGAACACTGAAGCTTTCTTT.

V usage is TRBV6-1 and J usage is TRBJ1-2; 7 nucleotides line up with TRBD1. V gave up 1 base and J gave up 8 bases; unmatched junction bases: 7. The CDR3 totals 14 residues. Looked up from germline, CDR1 is MNHNS and CDR2 is SASEGT. CDR3 nucleotide sequence: TGTGCCAGCAGTGAAGGGAACAGGGGTTTAGGCTACACCTTC. Translation gives CASSEGNRGLGYTF.

The chain has TRBV9 and TRBJ2-7; D is possibly TRBD2 (5 bases). Germline-derived CDR1 and CDR2 are SGDLS and YYNGEE. V was pared by 0 bases and J by 1 base, with 14 bases between. The CDR3 is 16 residues long. CDR3 in amino acids: CASSVEAGPFSYEQYF. In nucleotides, the CDR3 is TGTGCCAGCAGCGTAGAGGCGGGTCCTTTTTCCTACGAGCAGTACTTC.

The chain couples TRBV9 to TRBJ2-1; D is possibly TRBD1 (5 bases). The germline CDR1 and CDR2 sequences are SGDLS and YYNGEE. CDR3 length: 15 amino acids. Deletions cut 2 bases from V and 4 bases from J, with 13 bases between. CDR3 protein: CASSVGARMYNEQFF. CDR3 coding DNA: TGTGCCAGCAGCGTTGGGGCAAGGATGTACAATGAGCAGTTCTTC.

V gene TRBV27 combines with J gene TRBJ1-5, with D perhaps TRBD1 (6 bases). CDR1 and CDR2 (germline): MNHEY, SMNVEV (reference sequence). Trimming took 11 bases from V and 2 from J, leaving 16 bases between them. This CDR3 contains 14 residues. The CDR3 loop reads CAWGATTRNQPQHF. In DNA form, the CDR3 reads TGTGCCTGGGGGGCGACCACTCGCAATCAGCCCCAGCATTTT.

V gene TRBV5-6 combines with J gene TRBJ1-5; D remains unclear. V lost 1 base, J lost 5 bases, and 10 bases lay in between. CDR3 length: 14 residues. Germline V gene sequence: CDR1 SGHDT, CDR2 YYEEEE. The DNA for the CDR3 is TGTGCCAGCAGCTTGTACCCGCAATATCAGCCCCAGCATTTT. Amino acid sequence: CASSLYPQYQPQHF.